These T cell receptor beta chains were read from a single sample in a study of cytomegalovirus exposure and HLA in healthy donors. TCRdb's table, derived via immunoSEQ multiplex PCR, lists solely in-frame clones and lacks some. The sample consists of roughly 50,000 clones, 90% of them appearing once. Sample: PBMCs. Source of these receptors: a man aged 18 to 30 in good health and CMV-seronegative. The CDR3 runs from the conserved cysteine through the conserved F or W. D genes are given only for firm matches. Clone size appears in some rows only: once, few, many, or a class for an expanded clone.

CDR3 length: 13; J gene: TRBJ1-5; D gene: .; V gene: TRBV6-1; clone size: .; CDR3 DNA: TGTGCCAGCAGTGGGGAGGGATCCCAGCCCCAGCATTTT; CDR3 protein: CASSGEGSQPQHF
CDR3 length: 12; J gene: TRBJ2-1; D gene: .; V gene: TRBV19; clone size: .; CDR3 DNA: TGTGCCAGTAGTATATGGGGCACTGAGCAGTTCTTC; CDR3 protein: CASSIWGTEQFF
CDR3 length: 13; J gene: TRBJ1-1; D gene: .; V gene: TRBV27; clone size: .; CDR3 DNA: TGTGCCAGCAGTTTATTTCGGGGCACTGAAGCTTTCTTT; CDR3 protein: CASSLFRGTEAFF
CDR3 length: 16; J gene: TRBJ2-1; D gene: .; V gene: TRBV7-8; clone size: once; CDR3 DNA: TGTGCCAGCAGTCTATCCCTTACCGGTTCCTACAATGAGCAGTTCTTC; CDR3 protein: CASSLSLTGSYNEQFF
CDR3 length: 14; J gene: TRBJ2-5; D gene: TRBD1; V gene: TRBV11-3; clone size: few; CDR3 DNA: TGTGCCAGCAGCCTCGGACAGGGGGGAGAGACCCAGTACTTC; CDR3 protein: CASSLGQGGETQYF
CDR3 length: 14; J gene: TRBJ1-5; D gene: TRBD1; V gene: TRBV28; clone size: .; CDR3 DNA: TGTGCCAGCAGTCCAACACAGGGGAGTCAGCCCCAGCATTTT; CDR3 protein: CASSPTQGSQPQHF
CDR3 length: 16; J gene: TRBJ1-5; D gene: TRBD1; V gene: TRBV7-8; clone size: .; CDR3 DNA: TGTGCCAGCAGCTTAGGAGGGACAGGGAACATTCAGCCCCAGCATTTT; CDR3 protein: CASSLGGTGNIQPQHF
CDR3 length: 16; J gene: TRBJ1-1; D gene: .; V gene: TRBV5-1; clone size: .; CDR3 DNA: TGCGCCAGCGGCTCCCCAGGCGGGACCCTAAACACTGAAGCTTTCTTT; CDR3 protein: CASGSPGGTLNTEAFF
CDR3 length: 14; J gene: TRBJ1-2; D gene: .; V gene: TRBV5-1; clone size: once; CDR3 DNA: TGCGCCAGCAGCTTGGTGGCGGGGAACTATGGCTACACCTTC; CDR3 protein: CASSLVAGNYGYTF
CDR3 length: 15; J gene: TRBJ1-1; D gene: TRBD1; V gene: TRBV27; clone size: .; CDR3 DNA: TGTGCCAGCAGCCCAGGGACAGTCTTGAACACTGAAGCTTTCTTT; CDR3 protein: CASSPGTVLNTEAFF
CDR3 length: 16; J gene: TRBJ1-1; D gene: .; V gene: TRBV6-6; clone size: .; CDR3 DNA: TGTGCCAGCAGTTACTCAAGGGGAAGAGAGAACACTGAAGCTTTCTTT; CDR3 protein: CASSYSRGRENTEAFF
CDR3 length: 16; J gene: TRBJ2-2; D gene: TRBD2; V gene: TRBV10-3; clone size: .; CDR3 DNA: TGTGCCATCAGTTCTCTTAGCGGGCCTAACACCGGGGAGCTGTTTTTT; CDR3 protein: CAISSLSGPNTGELFF
CDR3 length: 16; J gene: TRBJ2-7; D gene: .; V gene: TRBV5-1; clone size: .; CDR3 DNA: TGCGCCAGCAGCGGACTAGGGACAGGCGGATCCTACGAGCAGTACTTC; CDR3 protein: CASSGLGTGGSYEQYF
CDR3 length: 14; J gene: TRBJ2-1; D gene: TRBD1; V gene: TRBV5-1; clone size: .; CDR3 DNA: TGCGCCAGCAGTTCCGGGACAGGGGCAAATGAGCAGTTCTTC; CDR3 protein: CASSSGTGANEQFF
CDR3 length: 14; J gene: TRBJ2-7; D gene: TRBD2; V gene: TRBV18; clone size: .; CDR3 DNA: TGTGCCAGCTCACCGGGACTAGCGGTATACGAGCAGTACTTC; CDR3 protein: CASSPGLAVYEQYF
CDR3 length: 14; J gene: TRBJ1-1; D gene: TRBD1; V gene: TRBV2; clone size: .; CDR3 DNA: TGTGCCAGCACCCTGGACAGGTTGAACACTGAAGCTTTCTTT; CDR3 protein: CASTLDRLNTEAFF